Listed here is a single T cell receptor beta chain. The data originate from a study of blood T cell repertoires in COVID-19. Profiling relied on immunoSEQ multiplex PCR, and the TCRdb table lists in-frame clones only, not all of them. The repertoire has hundreds of thousands of clones, around 82% of them found once; the top ten carry approximately 4%. Enrollees, roughly 18 to 90 years old, lived in 25 or so US areas. This receptor was obtained from a woman between 40 and 55 years old who had been exposed to COVID-19. The sequencing sample was made of PBMCs or T cells enriched from blood (not recorded which).

CDR3 protein: CASSRPGGQPQHF. The CDR3 nucleotides are TGTGCCAGCAGTCGACCCGGGGGTCAGCCCCAGCATTTT. The rearrangement links TRBV28 to TRBJ1-5; D is perhaps TRBD1 (5 bases). Germline assignment: CDR1 MDHEN and CDR2 SYDVKM. Deletions cut 5 bases from V and 6 bases from J, with 11 bases between. This CDR3 comprises 13 residues.